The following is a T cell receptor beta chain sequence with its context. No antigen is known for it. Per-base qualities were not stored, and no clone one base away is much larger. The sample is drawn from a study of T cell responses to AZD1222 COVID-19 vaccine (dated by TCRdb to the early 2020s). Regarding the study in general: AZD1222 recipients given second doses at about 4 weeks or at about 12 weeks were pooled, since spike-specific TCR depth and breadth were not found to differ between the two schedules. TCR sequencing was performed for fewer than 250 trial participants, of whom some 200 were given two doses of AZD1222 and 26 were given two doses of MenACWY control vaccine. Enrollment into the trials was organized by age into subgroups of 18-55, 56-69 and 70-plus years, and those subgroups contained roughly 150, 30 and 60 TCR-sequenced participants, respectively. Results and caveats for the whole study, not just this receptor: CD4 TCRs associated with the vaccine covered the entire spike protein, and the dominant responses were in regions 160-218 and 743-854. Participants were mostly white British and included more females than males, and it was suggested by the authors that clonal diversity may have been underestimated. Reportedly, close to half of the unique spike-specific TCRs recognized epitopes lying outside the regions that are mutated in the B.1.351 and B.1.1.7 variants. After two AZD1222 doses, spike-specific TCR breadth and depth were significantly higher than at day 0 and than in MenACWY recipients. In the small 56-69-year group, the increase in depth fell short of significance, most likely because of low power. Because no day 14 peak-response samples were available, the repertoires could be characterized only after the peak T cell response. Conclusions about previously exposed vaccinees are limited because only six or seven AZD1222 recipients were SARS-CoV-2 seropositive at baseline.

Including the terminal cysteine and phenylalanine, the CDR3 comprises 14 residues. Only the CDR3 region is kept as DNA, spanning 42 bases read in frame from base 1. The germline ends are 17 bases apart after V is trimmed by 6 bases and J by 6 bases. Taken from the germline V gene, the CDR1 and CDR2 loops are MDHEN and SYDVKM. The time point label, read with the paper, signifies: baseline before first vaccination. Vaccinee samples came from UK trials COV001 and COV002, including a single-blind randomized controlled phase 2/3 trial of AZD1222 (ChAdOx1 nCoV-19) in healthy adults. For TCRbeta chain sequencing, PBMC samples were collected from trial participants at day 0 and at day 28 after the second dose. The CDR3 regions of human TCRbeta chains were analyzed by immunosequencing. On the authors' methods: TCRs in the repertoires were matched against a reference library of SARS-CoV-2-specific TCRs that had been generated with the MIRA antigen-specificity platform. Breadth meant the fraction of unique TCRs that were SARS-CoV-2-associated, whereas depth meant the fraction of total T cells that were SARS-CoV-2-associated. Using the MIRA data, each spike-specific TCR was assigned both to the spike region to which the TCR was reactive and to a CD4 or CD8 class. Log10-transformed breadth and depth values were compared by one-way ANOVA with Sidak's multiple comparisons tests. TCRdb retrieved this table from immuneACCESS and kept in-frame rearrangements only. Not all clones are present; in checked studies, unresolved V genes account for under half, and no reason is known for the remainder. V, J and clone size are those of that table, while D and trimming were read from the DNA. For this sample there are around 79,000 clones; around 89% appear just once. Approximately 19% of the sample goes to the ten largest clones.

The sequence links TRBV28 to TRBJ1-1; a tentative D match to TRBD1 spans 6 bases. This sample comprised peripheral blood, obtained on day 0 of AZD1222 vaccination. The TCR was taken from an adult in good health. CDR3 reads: CASSRPTGRAEAFF. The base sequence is TGTGCCAGCAGCCGACCTACAGGGAGAGCTGAAGCTTTCTTT.